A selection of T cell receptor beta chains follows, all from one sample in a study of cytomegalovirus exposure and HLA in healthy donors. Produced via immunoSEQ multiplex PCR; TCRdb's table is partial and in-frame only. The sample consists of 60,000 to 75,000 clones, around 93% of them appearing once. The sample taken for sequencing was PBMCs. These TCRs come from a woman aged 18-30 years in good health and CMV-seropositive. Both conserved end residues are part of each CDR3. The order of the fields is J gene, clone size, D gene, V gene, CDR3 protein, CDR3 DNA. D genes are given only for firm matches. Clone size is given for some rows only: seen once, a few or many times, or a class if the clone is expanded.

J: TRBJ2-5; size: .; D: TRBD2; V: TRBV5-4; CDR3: CASSSGLAGGLQETQYF; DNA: TGTGCCAGCAGCTCGGGACTAGCGGGGGGCCTCCAAGAGACCCAGTACTTC
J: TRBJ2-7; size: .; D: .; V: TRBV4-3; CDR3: CASSQTTGTRSSYEQYF; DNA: TGCGCCAGCAGCCAGACCACCGGGACACGGAGCTCCTACGAGCAGTACTTC
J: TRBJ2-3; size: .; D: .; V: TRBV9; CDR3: CASSVEPSTDTQYF; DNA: TGTGCCAGCAGCGTAGAGCCTAGTACAGATACGCAGTATTTT
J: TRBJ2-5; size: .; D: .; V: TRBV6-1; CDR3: CASSEMGRETQYF; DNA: TGTGCCAGCAGTGAAATGGGCCGAGAGACCCAGTACTTC
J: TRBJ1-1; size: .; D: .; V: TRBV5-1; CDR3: CASSLVLAGGPEAFF; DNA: TGCGCCAGCAGCTTGGTCTTGGCCGGTGGGCCTGAAGCTTTCTTT
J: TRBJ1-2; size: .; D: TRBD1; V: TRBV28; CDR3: CASSLWHMGQGVKGYTF; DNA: TGTGCCAGCAGTTTATGGCACATGGGACAGGGAGTAAAAGGCTACACCTTC
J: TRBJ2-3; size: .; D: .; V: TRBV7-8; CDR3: CASSFSGASTDTQYF; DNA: TGTGCCAGCAGCTTTAGCGGAGCTAGCACAGATACGCAGTATTTT
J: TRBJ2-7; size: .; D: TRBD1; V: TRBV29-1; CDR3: CSVEVPGQGDPYEQYF; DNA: TGCAGCGTTGAAGTGCCGGGACAGGGTGATCCCTACGAGCAGTACTTC
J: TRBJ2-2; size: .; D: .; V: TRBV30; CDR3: CAWSYWPERTGELFF; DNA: TGTGCCTGGTCCTATTGGCCGGAGCGCACCGGGGAGCTGTTTTTT
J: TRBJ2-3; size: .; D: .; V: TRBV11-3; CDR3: CASSLDEADTQYF; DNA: TGTGCCAGCAGCTTAGACGAGGCAGATACGCAGTATTTT
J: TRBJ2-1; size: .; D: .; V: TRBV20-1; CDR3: CSASDYEQFF; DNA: TGCAGTGCTAGTGACTATGAGCAGTTCTTC
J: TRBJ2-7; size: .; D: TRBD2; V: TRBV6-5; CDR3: CASRGGLAVTYEQYF; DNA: TGTGCCAGCAGAGGCGGACTAGCGGTAACCTACGAGCAGTACTTC
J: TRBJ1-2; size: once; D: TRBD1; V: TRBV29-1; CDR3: CSVGGTGLYGYTF; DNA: TGCAGCGTTGGTGGGACAGGGCTCTATGGCTACACCTTC
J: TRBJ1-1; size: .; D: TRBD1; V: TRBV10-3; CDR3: CAISPGQGEAFF; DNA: TGTGCCATCAGTCCCGGACAGGGTGAAGCTTTCTTT
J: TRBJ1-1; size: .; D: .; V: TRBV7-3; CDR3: CASRGGAEAFF; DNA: TGTGCCAGCAGAGGGGGAGCTGAAGCTTTCTTT
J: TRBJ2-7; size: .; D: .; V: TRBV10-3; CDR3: CAISESPARDSYEQYF; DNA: TGTGCCATCAGTGAGTCCCCGGCCAGGGACTCCTACGAGCAGTACTTC
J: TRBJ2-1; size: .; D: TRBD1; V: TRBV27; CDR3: CATRQGTYNEQFF; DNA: TGTGCCACCCGACAGGGGACTTACAATGAGCAGTTCTTC
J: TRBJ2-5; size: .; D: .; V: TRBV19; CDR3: CASTFTRGSQTQYF; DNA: TGTGCCAGTACCTTTACCAGGGGCTCCCAGACCCAGTACTTC
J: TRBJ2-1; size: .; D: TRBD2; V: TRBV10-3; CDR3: CAIMGFSGRGSINEQFF; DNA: TGTGCCATCATGGGATTTAGCGGGAGGGGTAGTATTAATGAGCAGTTCTTC
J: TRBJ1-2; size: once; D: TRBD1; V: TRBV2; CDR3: CASIRTGTTNYGYTF; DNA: TGTGCCAGCATAAGGACAGGAACCACTAACTATGGCTACACCTTC
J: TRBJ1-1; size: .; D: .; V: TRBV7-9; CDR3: CASSLVPDVNTEAFF; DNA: TGTGCCAGCAGCTTAGTTCCAGATGTGAACACTGAAGCTTTCTTT
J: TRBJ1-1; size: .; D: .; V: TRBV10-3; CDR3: CAISERGMNTEAFF; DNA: TGTGCCATCAGTGAGAGGGGGATGAACACTGAAGCTTTCTTT
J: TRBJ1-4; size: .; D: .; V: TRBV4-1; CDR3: CASSQSVTPFEKLFF; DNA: TGCGCCAGCAGCCAATCTGTGACACCTTTCGAAAAACTGTTTTTT
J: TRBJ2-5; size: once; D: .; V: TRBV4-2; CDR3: CASSQDWLGPEETQYF; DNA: TGTGCCAGCAGCCAAGATTGGTTGGGGCCGGAAGAGACCCAGTACTTC
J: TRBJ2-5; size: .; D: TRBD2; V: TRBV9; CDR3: CASSALAGAPQETQYF; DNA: TGTGCCAGCAGCGCGCTAGCGGGAGCGCCCCAAGAGACCCAGTACTTC
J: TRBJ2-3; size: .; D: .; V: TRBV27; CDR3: CASTPPGTTDTQYF; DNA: TGTGCCAGCACCCCCCCGGGTACCACAGATACGCAGTATTTT
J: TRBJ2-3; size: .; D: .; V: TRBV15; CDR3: CATSRGGGKYTDTQYF; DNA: TGTGCCACCAGCAGAGGTGGCGGGAAATACACAGATACGCAGTATTTT
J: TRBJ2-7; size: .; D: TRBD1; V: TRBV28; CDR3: CASGSGTEIYEQYF; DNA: TGTGCCAGCGGGTCCGGGACAGAGATTTACGAGCAGTACTTC
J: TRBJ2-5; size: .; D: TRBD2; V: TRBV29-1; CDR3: CSVGGSGQETQYF; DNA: TGCAGCGTTGGTGGTAGCGGGCAAGAGACCCAGTACTTC
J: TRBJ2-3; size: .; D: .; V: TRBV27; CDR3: CASSLGGARDTQYF; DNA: TGTGCCAGCAGTTTAGGGGGGGCTAGAGATACGCAGTATTTT
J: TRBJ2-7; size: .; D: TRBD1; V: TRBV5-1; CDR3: CASSLAQGVYEQYF; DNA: TGCGCCAGCAGCTTGGCTCAGGGGGTCTACGAGCAGTACTTC
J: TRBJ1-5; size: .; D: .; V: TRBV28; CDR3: CASSSTGSNQPQHF; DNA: TGTGCCAGCAGTTCGACGGGTAGCAATCAGCCCCAGCATTTT
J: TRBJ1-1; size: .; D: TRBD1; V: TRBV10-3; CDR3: CAIRTGGNTEAFF; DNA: TGTGCCATCAGGACAGGGGGCAACACTGAAGCTTTCTTT
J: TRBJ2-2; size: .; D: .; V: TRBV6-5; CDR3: CASRILDSTGELFF; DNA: TGTGCCAGCAGAATACTGGACAGCACCGGGGAGCTGTTTTTT
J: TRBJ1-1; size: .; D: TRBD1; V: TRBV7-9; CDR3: CASSLAGTGDTEAFF; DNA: TGTGCCAGCAGCTTGGCCGGGACAGGGGACACTGAAGCTTTCTTT
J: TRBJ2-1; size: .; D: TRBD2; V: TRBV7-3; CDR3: CASSLIAGVDEQFF; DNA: TGTGCCAGCAGCTTAATCGCGGGGGTCGATGAGCAGTTCTTC
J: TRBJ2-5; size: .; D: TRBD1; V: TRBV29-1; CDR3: CSVDATGGSGGTQYF; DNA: TGCAGCGTTGATGCCACAGGGGGCTCTGGTGGGACCCAGTACTTC
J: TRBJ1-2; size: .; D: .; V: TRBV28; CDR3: CASDGTPDYGYTF; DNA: TGTGCCAGCGACGGGACACCAGACTATGGCTACACCTTC
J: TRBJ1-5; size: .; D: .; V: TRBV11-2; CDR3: CASSLGVSQVGNQPQHF; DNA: TGTGCCAGCAGCTTAGGAGTGTCGCAGGTTGGCAATCAGCCCCAGCATTTT
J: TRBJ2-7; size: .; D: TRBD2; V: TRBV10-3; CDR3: CAISMERGGEQYF; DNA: TGTGCCATCAGCATGGAGCGGGGGGGGGAGCAGTACTTC
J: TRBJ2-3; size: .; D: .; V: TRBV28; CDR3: CASDGSTDTQYF; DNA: TGTGCCAGCGACGGGTCCACAGATACGCAGTATTTT
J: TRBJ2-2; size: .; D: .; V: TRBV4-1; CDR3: CASSQNNRGAGELFF; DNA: TGCGCCAGCAGCCAAAATAACCGGGGAGCCGGGGAGCTGTTTTTT
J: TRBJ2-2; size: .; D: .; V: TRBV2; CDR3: CASSLQAKNTGELFF; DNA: TGTGCCAGCAGTCTGCAGGCCAAGAACACCGGGGAGCTGTTTTTT
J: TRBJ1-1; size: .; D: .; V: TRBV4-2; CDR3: CASSHSGGLTEAFF; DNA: TGTGCCAGCAGCCATTCGGGGGGTTTAACTGAAGCTTTCTTT
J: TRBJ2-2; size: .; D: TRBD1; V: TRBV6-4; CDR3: CASSDSVGGGTGELFF; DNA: TGTGCCAGCAGTGACTCGGTAGGGGGCGGCACCGGGGAGCTGTTTTTT
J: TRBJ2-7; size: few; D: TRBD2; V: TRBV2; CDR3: CASMGAGGPYEQYF; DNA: TGTGCCAGCATGGGAGCGGGAGGGCCTTACGAGCAGTACTTC
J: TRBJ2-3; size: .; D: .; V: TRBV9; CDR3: CASSVEVAEEDTQYF; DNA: TGTGCCAGCAGCGTAGAGGTAGCGGAAGAAGATACGCAGTATTTT
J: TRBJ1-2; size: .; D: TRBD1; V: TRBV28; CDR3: CASRTGILYGYTF; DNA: TGTGCCAGCAGGACAGGGATCCTCTATGGCTACACCTTC
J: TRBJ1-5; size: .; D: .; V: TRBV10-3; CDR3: CAISESQVDQPQHF; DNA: TGTGCCATCAGTGAATCACAGGTGGATCAGCCCCAGCATTTT
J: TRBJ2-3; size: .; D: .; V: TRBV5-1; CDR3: CASRRDIGTDTQYF; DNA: TGCGCCAGCAGAAGGGACATAGGGACAGATACGCAGTATTTT
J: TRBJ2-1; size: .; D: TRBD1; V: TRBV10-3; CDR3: CAISRDRNNEQFF; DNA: TGTGCCATCAGCCGGGACAGAAACAATGAGCAGTTCTTC
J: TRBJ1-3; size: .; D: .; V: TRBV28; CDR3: CASSKPTGISGNTIYF; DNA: TGTGCCAGCAGCAAACCGACCGGGATCTCTGGAAACACCATATATTTT
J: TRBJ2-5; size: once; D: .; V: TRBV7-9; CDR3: CASSRTGSQYF; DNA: TGTGCCAGCAGCCGTACAGGGTCACAGTACTTC
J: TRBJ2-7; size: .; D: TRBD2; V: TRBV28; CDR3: CASNKGLAGGLRGYEQYF; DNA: TGTGCCAGCAACAAGGGACTAGCGGGGGGCCTTCGGGGCTACGAGCAGTACTTC
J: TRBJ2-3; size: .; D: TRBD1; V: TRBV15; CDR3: CATSRDGQGKSGTQYF; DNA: TGTGCCACCAGCAGAGACGGACAGGGGAAGTCAGGTACGCAGTATTTT
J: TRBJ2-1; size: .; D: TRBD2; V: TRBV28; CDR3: CASSPTSGSFNEQFF; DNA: TGTGCCAGCAGTCCGACTAGCGGGAGCTTCAATGAGCAGTTCTTC
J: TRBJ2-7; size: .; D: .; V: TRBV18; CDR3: CASSQNSGVSHDEQYF; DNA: TGTGCCAGCTCACAAAATTCAGGGGTAAGCCACGACGAGCAGTACTTC
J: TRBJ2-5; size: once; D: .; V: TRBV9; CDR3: CASSVGGGVDATQYF; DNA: TGTGCCAGCAGCGTAGGTGGCGGGGTGGACGCGACCCAGTACTTC
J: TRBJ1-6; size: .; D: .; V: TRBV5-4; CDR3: CASSPGGAPLHF; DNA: TGTGCCAGCAGCCCAGGAGGGGCACCCCTCCACTTT
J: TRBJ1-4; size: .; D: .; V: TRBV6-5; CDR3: CASSPGRRGEKLFF; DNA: TGTGCCAGCAGTCCCGGCAGGCGAGGGGAAAAACTGTTTTTT